This entry features one TCR beta chain sequence. This clone's antigen is unknown. No much larger clone is present one base from it, and per-base qualities are unavailable. The approximately 39 donors, aged about 6 to 95 years, were systemically healthy Caucasian individuals from Russia. Each donor gave 8 to 10 milliliters of peripheral blood, collected into EDTA-treated Vacutainer tubes. PBMCs were isolated by Ficoll-Paque density-gradient centrifugation, with at least 6.5 million obtained per sample. Total RNA, at least 6 micrograms per sample, was extracted from PBMCs with Trizol reagent. Naive CD45RAhigh/CD27high T cell percentages were measured by flow cytometry on a PBMC aliquot from every donor. This entry belongs to a study of blood T cells in healthy people across ages (dated by TCRdb to the mid-2010s). For the wider study: In model experiments, template switching captured roughly one uniquely barcoded TCR beta cDNA molecule for every two T cells. To track age-related changes in TCR beta repertoire diversity, the study relied on deep sequencing normalized with unique cDNA molecular identifiers. Donors were grouped into four age groups: young (average approximately 15 years), middle-aged (roughly 37), aged (approximately 58) and long-lived (around 80). Two additional independent replicas of 1 million unique cDNA reads from the same blood draw were analyzed for two donors (one aged 18 to 30 and one aged 80 or older). Paper-wide results and their limitations: Observed TCR beta diversity correlated strongly with the percentage of naive T cells measured by flow cytometry. Because donor CMV infection status was unknown, age-related changes in expanded clonotypes were potentially confounded. Conclusive comparison of naive and antigen-experienced compartments was prevented by the profiling of bulk unsorted PBMCs. Compared with the aged group, the long-lived group had more naive CD4+ T cells, fewer expanded clones and increased TCR diversity, suggesting age selection. Estimates of total diversity from one million sequenced T cells were regarded as lower bounds and underestimates. Observed TCR beta diversity per million T cells fell roughly linearly with age, and a significant reduction was already apparent by age roughly 40.

Libraries were made using 5' RACE. TCRdb names Illumina HiSeq 2500 as the instrument used. The second PCR ran for roughly 7 to 12 cycles and used a J-beta primer mix along with a sample-barcoded 5' primer. A unique molecular identifier was introduced onto each TCR beta cDNA molecule by a template-switch 5' adaptor carrying 12 random nucleotides. Each sample yielded at least 3 million CDR3-containing paired-end reads. First-strand cDNA was synthesized from all RNA with the Mint cDNA synthesis kit, primed by a TRBC-specific oligonucleotide. Following uracil-DNA glycosylase treatment, all cDNA underwent a first 18-cycle PCR with the universal primers M1SS and BC2_uni_R. On the study's bioinformatics: For normalization, 1 million high-quality reads were randomly selected from each sample, with every read carrying a distinct molecular identifier. Reads with shared molecular identifiers were discarded instead of being binned into consensus sequences. CDR3 identification, clonotype clustering and error correction used MiTCR with a Q25 quality threshold and the strictest error-elimination algorithm. A nonparametric unseen species model with Euler transformation was used to estimate a lower bound on total TCR beta diversity. TCRdb handled the public reads itself, with Q25 trimming in fastp and clone calling in MiXCR, and kept productive beta chains. All rows with the same CDR3 protein become a single entry with the most common DNA and genes. The V and J calls and clone size come from TCRdb's table, not from the authors' own analysis. The sample records 800,000 to 1,300,000 distinct CDR3 sequences, under 30% of which are singletons. The ten largest clones represent around 0.75% of the sample.

Relative to germline, V is 3 bases shorter and J is 2 bases shorter, with 7 bases between their ends. There are 13 amino acids in the CDR3, from cysteine to phenylalanine inclusive. The sequence is cut down to CDR3 DNA, 39 bases in frame from base 1. This same sample was also taken into another study, of T cells of mothers and their children. The second study reports: Donors were nine systemically healthy Caucasian individuals: three mothers and their six children. cDNA synthesis used all of the extracted RNA, with 1.5 ug of RNA in each 15 ul reaction. In the second PCR, sample barcodes and 2-4 random nucleotides were introduced via the M1S primer. Over 9 million TCR beta CDR3 reads came from each mother, compared with several million reads from each child. Thymic selection similarly shapes TCR recombination output in related and unrelated pairs, with minor effect from inherited differences. Normalized repertoire overlap in related mother-child pairs was always slightly higher than in unrelated mother-child pairs, but the difference was never significant. No persistent microchimeric T cell clones were detected, at a sensitivity of roughly 96 clones per million clonotypes. Deep NGS was used in the study to compare the TCR beta repertoires of mothers and children and to look for features that separate related mother-child pairs from unrelated individuals. On average, the children were approximately 11 +/- 4 years old, while the mothers were roughly 36 +/- 4 years old. After adapter ligation with NEBNext reagents, the libraries were sequenced on Illumina HiSeq 2000 with 100+100 nt paired-end reads. To prevent cross-contamination, the mother and child libraries were prepared one month apart and sequenced in separate runs. Between roughly 500,000 and 2,300,000 distinct TCR beta clonotypes were identified per donor. Naive TCR beta clonotypes were estimated from low-frequency clonotypes matched to each donor's FACS-determined naive share, without sorting.

Sequenced sample: blood. The TCR comes from a girl aged 2-9 years in good health. The sequence joins TRBV12-3 or TRBV12-4 to TRBJ2-5, with the identity of the D gene unclear. The CDR3 sequence is CASSFIGQETQYF. The nucleotides read TGTGCCAGCAGTTTTATTGGACAAGAGACCCAGTACTTC.